A single count supports the clone carrying this TCR beta chain. Its antigen is not identified. One junction end disagrees with the germline gene, perhaps due to a read error. The sample comes from a study of tumor and adjacent non-tumor tissue in lung cancer. Study details: Patients comprised 12 adenocarcinoma, a couple of squamous cell carcinoma and 1 small cell lung cancer.

This sample's RNA came from whole unsorted tissue. The normal lung tissue was taken more than 3 cm from the tumor edge. Broader study findings: Tumor tissue had significantly higher TCR diversity than normal lung. Higher tumor TCR diversity was associated with shorter survival. Tumor repertoires had a smaller top 100 clone share than normal lung.

The library came from three nested PCR rounds adapted from ARM-PCR protocols. Each CDR3 protein gets one entry after TCRdb re-called the multiplex PCR reads with MiXCR. The repertoire consists of approximately 77,000 distinct CDR3 sequences, with roughly 80% occurring once and the leading ten covering about 51%. This CDR3 is built from 14 residues. Germline V gene sequence: CDR1 MGHRA, CDR2 YSYEKL. The sample taken for sequencing was distant non-tumor lung tissue. The TCR sequence derives from a man aged 55 to 69 with non-small cell lung cancer. This chain joins TRBV4-1 and TRBJ2-7; D not certain. CDR3 sequence reads: CASSQKEQSYGQYF. CDR3 sequence (DNA): TGCGCCAGCAGCCAAAAAGAACAGTCCTACGGGCAGTACTTC.